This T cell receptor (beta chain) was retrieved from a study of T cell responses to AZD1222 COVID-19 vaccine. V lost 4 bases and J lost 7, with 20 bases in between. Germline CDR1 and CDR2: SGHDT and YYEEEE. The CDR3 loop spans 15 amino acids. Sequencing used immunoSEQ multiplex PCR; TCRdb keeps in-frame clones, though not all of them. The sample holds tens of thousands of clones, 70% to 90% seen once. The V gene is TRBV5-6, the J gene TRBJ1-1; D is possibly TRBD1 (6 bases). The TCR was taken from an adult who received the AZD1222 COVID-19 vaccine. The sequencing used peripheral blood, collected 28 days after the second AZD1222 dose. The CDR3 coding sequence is TGTGCCAGCAGCCCTCCAGCGGGGGGGCTGAGTGAAGCTTTCTTT. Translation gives CASSPPAGGLSEAFF.